The TCR beta chain described here comes from a study of T-cell memory formation after mild COVID-19. Study summary: Largely, TCR clusters stayed within a single donor. Study-wide results and caveats: Contracting CD8+ clones were enriched in EMRA, CD4+ mainly in CM and EM. From day 15 to 85, contracting clones were balanced between CD4 and CD8, whereas later expanders leaned toward CD4+.

TCRalpha and TCRbeta libraries used 5'RACE with constant-segment primers and UMIs. TCRdb passed the 5' RACE reads through MiXCR, listing each CDR3 protein once. The table lists about 470,000 distinct CDR3 sequences, around a quarter of them singletons, with 9.5% to 15% in the top ten. The CDR3 consists of 15 residues. Trimming stripped 0 bases from V and 4 bases from J, with 11 bases between. Germline CDR1 reads SGDLS; CDR2 reads YYNGEE. To note about this clonotype: What it recognizes is unknown.

The chain joins TRBV9 to TRBJ1-5, with D unclear. This TCR was sampled from an adult woman who had mild COVID-19 (a few samples of this study predate the infection). Cell type and time point are not known. Sequencing was performed on PBMCs or a T cell subset sorted from them (not recorded which). The CDR3 DNA follows: TGTGCCAGCAGCGTAGGCCCAGGTCCTAATCAGCCCCAGCATTTT. It specifies CASSVGPGPNQPQHF.